Listed here are 7 T cell receptor beta chains from one sample, sequenced in a study of CD8+ T cells in alopecia areata. Treatment here: oral pan-JAK inhibitor, 5-10 mg twice daily. RNA was extracted and reverse transcribed into cDNA as the sequencing template. TCRdb's copy holds only in-frame clones and misses some; the assay was immunoSEQ multiplex PCR. This table holds 110,000 or so clones, roughly 63% found once. The source was CD8+ T cells sorted from blood, collected at week 4, from a patient treated with tofacitinib. The receptors were gathered from a human donor with alopecia areata.

This clone was seen a few times. This sequence joins TRBV11-1 and TRBJ1-1; D ambiguous. The V gene's germline CDR1 is SGHAT and CDR2 FQDESV (reference sequence). This CDR3 is 14 amino acids long. The ends were cut back, 5 bases at V and 5 bases at J, with 15 bases in the middle. The CDR3 DNA reads as TGTGCCAGCAGCCCTCTTGCAGGATCAACTGAAGCTTTCTTT. Protein: CASSPLAGSTEAFF.

V usage is TRBV7-8 and J usage is TRBJ2-1; unclear D gene. Trimming took 0 bases from V and 1 from J, leaving 13 bases between them. Germline CDR1 SGHVS, CDR2 FQNEAQ. There are 17 residues in the CDR3. The CDR3 sequence: CASSLAYGQKSYNEQFF. DNA for the CDR3: TGTGCCAGCAGCTTAGCGTATGGGCAGAAATCCTACAATGAGCAGTTCTTC. Combining the CDR3 with reference TRBV7-8 and TRBJ2-1 gives the whole variable domain GAGVSQSPRYKVAKRGQDVALRCDPISGHVSLFWYQQALGQGPEFLTYFQNEAQLDKSGLPSDRFFAERPEGSVSTLKIQRTQQEDSAVYLCASSLAYGQKSYNEQFFGPGTRLTVL.

The rearrangement uses TRBV7-8 and TRBJ2-4; D is unclear. This CDR3 spans 13 amino acids. V lost 3 bases to trimming and J lost 8 bases, with 11 bases between them. Germline V gene lookup returns CDR1 SGHVS and CDR2 FQNEAQ. The CDR3 DNA reads TGTGCCAGCAGCTTTATCGGTCGGGACATTCAGTACTTC. Encoded protein: CASSFIGRDIQYF.

The V and J genes are TRBV13 and TRBJ2-1, with TRBD2 matching over 10 bases. This CDR3 comprises 15 residues. In germline, CDR1 is PRHDT, CDR2 FYEKMQ (reference sequence). J was trimmed by 8 bases and V by 4 bases; bases with no gene match: 8. The CDR3: CASSSPSGGTDEQFF. The CDR3 nucleotides read TGTGCCAGCAGCTCACCTAGCGGGGGTACGGATGAGCAGTTCTTC.

The chain employs TRBV5-6 and TRBJ2-7, with TRBD1 identical over 8 bases. The CDR3 is 14 residues long. V trimming: 3 bases; J trimming: 0 bases; junction bases outside the gene matches: 2. The V gene's germline CDR1 is SGHDT and CDR2 YYEEEE. The CDR3 sequence: CASSSGTGSYEQYF. The CDR3 bases are TGTGCCAGCAGCTCCGGGACAGGCTCCTACGAGCAGTACTTC.

This clone has just a few counts. The V gene is TRBV30, the J gene TRBJ2-1; D gene ambiguous. Germline values: CDR1 GTSNPN, CDR2 SVGIG (reference sequence). This CDR3 has 15 amino acids. V dropped 2 bases and J dropped 5 bases, with 16 bases sitting between them. CDR3 amino acids: CAWSPGVPTDNEQFF. The CDR3 DNA sequence: TGTGCCTGGAGTCCCGGTGTTCCCACTGACAATGAGCAGTTCTTC.

This clone was detected once. This chain links TRBV7-8 with TRBJ2-7; a weak D match, TRBD2 (5 bases). The V gene's germline CDR1 is SGHVS and CDR2 FQNEAQ. Trimming removed 2 bases at V and 2 bases at J, with 16 bases between. The CDR3 loop spans 16 amino acids. CDR3 residues: CASSLLKPRGTYEQYF. In DNA form, the CDR3 reads TGTGCCAGCAGCTTATTGAAGCCCCGGGGTACCTACGAGCAGTACTTC.